These 22 T cell receptor beta chains came from one sample sequenced in a study of blood T cell repertoires in COVID-19. Some clones are missing from TCRdb's copy, which holds only in-frame ones; the method was immunoSEQ multiplex PCR. The data show under 300,000 clones, with around 80% seen just once and approximately 4% held by the top ten. What was sequenced was peripheral blood. All receptors derive from a woman in her thirties or forties with active or convalescent COVID-19.

The V call is TRBV3-1 (or the pseudogene TRBV3-2), the J call TRBJ2-3; TRBD1 might be the D (5 bases). The CDR3 has 14 residues. V was trimmed by 2 bases and J by 6 bases, leaving 12 bases between them. The germline CDR1 and CDR2 sequences are LGHDT and YNNKEL (reference sequence). Here the CDR3 reads CASSQSRRADTQYF. CDR3 coding DNA: TGTGCCAGCAGCCAAAGTCGCAGGGCGGATACGCAGTATTTT.

This clone was seen more than once but under ten times. The rearrangement links TRBV7-9 to TRBJ1-1; D not certain. V was pared by 2 bases and J by 3 bases, with 16 bases between. Germline V lookup: CDR1 SEHNR, CDR2 FQNEAQ (reference sequence). CDR3 length: 16 residues. CDR3 amino acids: CASSLFIGVTDTEAFF. In nucleotides, the CDR3 is TGTGCCAGCAGCTTATTTATCGGGGTGACTGACACTGAAGCTTTCTTT.

The CDR3 sequence: CASSPWAGEGTEAFF. The CDR3 region has the DNA TGTGCCAGCAGCCCCTGGGCAGGCGAGGGAACTGAAGCTTTCTTT. The chain carries TRBV7-9 and TRBJ1-1; D is ambiguous. Germline loops: CDR1 SEHNR, CDR2 FQNEAQ (reference sequence). The CDR3 covers 15 residues. The germline V and J ends were trimmed by 5 bases and 5 bases, with 18 bases remaining between them. Based on the CDR3 plus reference TRBV7-9 and TRBJ1-1, the full variable domain is DTGVSQNPRHKITKRGQNVTFRCDPISEHNRLYWYRQTLGQGPEFLTYFQNEAQLEKSRLLSDRFSAERPKGSFSTLEIQRTEQGDSAMYLCASSPWAGEGTEAFFGQGTRLTVV.

The rearrangement uses TRBV4-1 and TRBJ2-1, with TRBD2 as a possible D gene (6 bases). The CDR3 has 16 residues. V was cut by 3 bases and J by 4 bases, with 16 bases left in between. The V gene's germline CDR1 is MGHRA and CDR2 YSYEKL. The DNA for the CDR3 is TGCGCCAGCAGCCAGACCCCCAGCGGGTCTTACAATGAGCAGTTCTTC. Its translation is CASSQTPSGSYNEQFF.

The chain couples TRBV7-9 to TRBJ1-1, with D possibly matching TRBD1 (6 bases). The CDR3 length is 14 residues. CDR1 and CDR2 (germline): SEHNR, FQNEAQ (reference sequence). Deletions cut 8 bases from V and 0 bases from J, with 13 bases between. The CDR3 DNA follows: TGTGCCAGCGGGGCGGGGGCACTGAACACTGAAGCTTTCTTT. It is translated as CASGAGALNTEAFF.

This clone showed up just a few times. CDR3 in amino acids: CASSPGQGWEQYV. CDR3 sequence (DNA): TGTGCCAGCTCACCGGGACAGGGGTGGGAGCAGTACGTC. The chain carries TRBV18 and TRBJ2-7; 10 nucleotides line up with TRBD1. The CDR3 runs 13 residues. The trim removed 3 bases at V and 7 bases at J, leaving 3 bases unmatched. Per the germline V gene, CDR1 is KGHSH and CDR2 is LQKENI.

The rearrangement joins TRBV5-4 to TRBJ1-2; D is possibly TRBD1 (6 bases). CDR1 is SGHNT and CDR2 is YYREEE in the germline V gene (reference sequence). The V and J ends lost 3 bases and 5 bases respectively, with 17 bases between them. CDR3 size: 15 residues. The CDR3 region has the DNA TGTGCCAGCAGCTCCCTCGCGGGGGGCGAATATGGCTACACCTTC. Translated, it gives CASSSLAGGEYGYTF.

This clone was recorded once. Possible read error: a much larger clone is one base away. Within the sample, other DNA sequences also encode this same CDR3. The chain links TRBV19 to TRBJ1-1; TRBD1 matches at 7 bases. The CDR3 loop spans 13 amino acids. The junction had 2 bases not matched to a gene; V was cut back by 5 bases and J by 2 bases. Germline loops: CDR1 LNHDA, CDR2 SQIVND (reference sequence). DNA for the CDR3: TGTGCCAGTAGTCGGACAGGAAACACTGAAGCTTTCTTT. Amino acid sequence: CASSRTGNTEAFF.

This clone was detected once. This chain joins TRBV11-2 and TRBJ1-3; 10 positions match TRBD1. J gave up 4 bases and V 1 base, and 1 base lay outside the gene matches. The CDR3 sequence is 15 residues long. CDR1 and CDR2 from the germline V gene are SGHAT and FQNNGV. This CDR3 is CASSLGQGAGNTIYF. The CDR3 nucleotides read TGTGCCAGCAGCTTAGGACAGGGGGCAGGAAACACCATATATTTT.

This rearrangement joins TRBV27 to TRBJ2-7, with D possibly TRBD2 on 6 matching bases. The CDR3 consists of 13 residues. Trimming stripped 4 bases from V and 2 bases from J, with 9 bases between. The V gene's germline CDR1 is MNHEY and CDR2 SMNVEV (reference sequence). The CDR3 DNA reads as TGTGCCAGCAGTTCGGGACTTACCTACGAGCAGTACGTC. Protein product: CASSSGLTYEQYV.

J is TRBJ2-2 and V is TRBV19; maybe TRBD1 (5 bases). The germline V gene encodes CDR1 LNHDA and CDR2 SQIVND (reference sequence). The V end lost 3 bases, the J end lost 6 bases, and 8 bases lay between the germline ends. The CDR3 is 13 amino acids. CDR3 DNA sequence: TGTGCCAGTAGTATGCCCAGGGCCGGGGAGCTGTTTTTT. Protein: CASSMPRAGELFF. Full variable domain (rest looked up from reference TRBV19 and TRBJ2-2): DGGITQSPKYLFRKEGQNVTLSCEQNLNHDAMYWYRQDPGQGLRLIYYSQIVNDFQKGDIAEGYSVSREKKESFPLTVTSAQKNPTAFYLCASSMPRAGELFFGEGSRLTVL.

The chain carries TRBV6-5 and TRBJ1-5, with 7 bases matching TRBD1. The CDR3 consists of 15 residues. Looked up from germline, CDR1 is MNHEY and CDR2 is SVGAGI. Germline trimming cut 5 bases from V and 2 bases from J; bases unmatched to any gene: 6. CDR3 region: CASSRGQNGNQPQHF. Written as DNA, the CDR3 is TGTGCCAGCAGTAGGGGACAGAACGGCAATCAGCCCCAGCATTTT.

This clone has a handful of counts. This chain uses TRBV30 with TRBJ1-3; 11 bases line up with TRBD1. CDR1 and CDR2 from the germline V gene are GTSNPN and SVGIG (reference sequence). This CDR3 region has 16 residues. The junction had 6 bases not matched to a gene; V was cut back by 4 bases and J by 1 base. CDR3 loop: CAWTPGTGGSGNTIYF. As DNA, the CDR3 is TGTGCCTGGACCCCCGGGACAGGGGGGTCTGGAAACACCATATATTTT.

The chain joins TRBV27 to TRBJ2-2, with D unclear. Trimming pared 7 bases from V and 6 bases from J, leaving 9 bases between. Germline CDR1 MNHEY, CDR2 SMNVEV (reference sequence). CDR3 size: 12 residues. In DNA form, the CDR3 reads TGTGCCAGCACCGAACGAGCCGGGGAGCTGTTTTTT. Translating gives CASTERAGELFF.

The CDR3 loop reads CASSMGRAEKLFF. As DNA, the CDR3 is TGTGCCAGTAGTATGGGGAGGGCGGAAAAACTGTTTTTT. This chain uses TRBV19 with TRBJ1-4; D is unresolved. V was cut by 3 bases and J by 8 bases, with 10 bases left in between. The CDR3 contains 13 residues. Germline V gene data show CDR1 as LNHDA and CDR2 as SQIVND (reference sequence).

This sequence joins TRBV27 and TRBJ1-2; D remains unclear. Germline values: CDR1 MNHEY, CDR2 SMNVEV (reference sequence). CDR3 length: 14 residues. V lost 0 bases, J lost 7 bases, and 12 bases lay in between. The DNA of the CDR3 is TGTGCCAGCAGTTTATCGTGGTTGGGAGCTGGCTACACCTTC. Its translation is CASSLSWLGAGYTF.

This rearrangement joins TRBV24-1 to TRBJ2-3; TRBD2 matches at 15 bases. With V trimmed by 3 bases and J by 5 bases, 8 bases remained unmatched. Per the germline V gene, CDR1 is KGHDR and CDR2 is SFDVKD. The CDR3 totals 18 residues. CDR3 bases: TGTGCCACCAGTGATCCAAGGACTAGCGGGGGGGCGGGAGATACGCAGTATTTT. Translation: CATSDPRTSGGAGDTQYF.

The count of this clone is one. The V and J genes are TRBV7-9 and TRBJ2-7, with TRBD1 matching 7 bases. The germline CDR1 and CDR2 sequences are SEHNR and FQNEAQ (reference sequence). After removal of 5 bases from V and 4 bases from J, the junction contained 5 bases not matched to a gene. This CDR3 spans 13 amino acids. CDR3 region: CASSPTGYYEQYF. CDR3 DNA: TGTGCCAGCAGCCCGACAGGGTATTACGAGCAGTACTTC.

This sequence joins TRBV6-5 and TRBJ1-2, with D possibly being TRBD1 (6 bases). Germline-derived CDR1 and CDR2 are MNHEY and SVGAGI. V was pared by 5 bases and J by 4 bases, with 14 bases between. The length of the CDR3 is 14 residues. This CDR3 is CASSQTGTTYGYTF. In DNA, the CDR3 is TGTGCCAGCAGTCAAACCGGGACAACCTATGGCTACACCTTC.

The CDR3 loop reads CAWSVDRGYNEQFF. The CDR3 DNA reads TGTGCCTGGAGTGTAGACAGGGGATACAATGAGCAGTTCTTC. The rearrangement uses TRBV30 and TRBJ2-1, with TRBD1 identical over 8 bases. CDR3 length: 14 residues. CDR1 is GTSNPN and CDR2 is SVGIG in the germline V gene (reference sequence). Trimming removed 0 bases from V and 4 bases from J; junction bases left unmatched: 2. Full variable domain (remainder filled in from reference TRBV30 and TRBJ2-1): SQTIHQWPATLVQPVGSPLSLECTVEGTSNPNLYWYRQAAGRGLQLLFYSVGIGQISSEVPQNLSASRPQDRQFILSSKKLLLSDSGFYLCAWSVDRGYNEQFFGPGTRLTVL.

The V call is TRBV27, the J call TRBJ2-1; TRBD2 aligns across 8 bases. Trimming at V came to 5 bases and at J to 7 bases, leaving 1 base not matched to a gene. The CDR3 consists of 12 residues. Germline CDR1 MNHEY, CDR2 SMNVEV (reference sequence). The CDR3 nucleotides read TGTGCCAGCAGTCGCGGGGGGAATGAGCAGTTCTTC. Translated: CASSRGGNEQFF.

This chain links TRBV9 with TRBJ1-1; no clear D gene. This CDR3 contains 9 residues. The ends were cut back, 4 bases at V and 11 bases at J, with 6 bases in the middle. Per the germline V gene, CDR1 is SGDLS and CDR2 is YYNGEE. CDR3 coding DNA: TGTGCCAGCAGCCACAAGGCTTTCTTT. As protein: CASSHKAFF.